This TCR beta chain was captured in a study of CD4 T cells in relation to SARS-CoV-2 and coronaviruses. About the study: The restricting HLA molecule for shared crossreactive spike epitopes was mapped.

About this clone itself: The antigen is undetermined.

The length of the CDR3 is 14 residues. Germline CDR1 is MNHEY and CDR2 is SVGAGI. The V and J ends lost 8 bases and 0 bases, in that order; junction bases with no gene match: 4. The table came from immunoSEQ multiplex PCR; TCRdb's copy has only in-frame clones and leaves some out. The sample lists 15,000 to 17,000 clones, 76% occurring once. CD4+ T cells from unexposed donors were obtained before the COVID-19 pandemic (2011-2018). CD4+ T cells were isolated from the cells after around 9 days of culture. Material: CD4+ T cells from PBMCs, cultured in vitro. This chain uses TRBV6-5 with TRBJ1-5; 7 positions match TRBD1. The clonotype was recovered from a human donor in good health. The CDR3 loop is CASHRDSSNQPQHF. CDR3 DNA: TGTGCCAGCCACCGGGACAGTAGCAATCAGCCCCAGCATTTT.